The rows below give T cell receptor beta chains drawn from one sample of a study of response to subunit inactivated influenza vaccine. TCRdb fed the RT-PCR reads into MiXCR, producing one record per CDR3 protein. The sample records roughly 520,000 distinct CDR3 sequences, 25% being singletons. Sequencing used CD4+ T cells sorted from PBMCs, obtained 5 days after vaccination. Receptors were obtained from a man aged 50-60 years who received an inactivated influenza vaccine. The CDR3 runs from the conserved cysteine through the conserved F or W. D genes are given only for firm matches. Clone size appears in some rows only: once, few, many, or a class for an expanded clone.

>TRBV7-3|TRBJ2-1|-|-
TGTGCCAGCAGCACGGGAGTGGGCAATGAGCAGTTCTTC
CASSTGVGNEQFF
>TRBV5-6|TRBJ1-5|-|many
TGTGCCAGCAGCTCAACCAATAATCAGCCCCAGCATTTT
CASSSTNNQPQHF
>TRBV7-2|TRBJ1-1|TRBD1|-
TGTGCCAGCAGCTACCGGGACAGGGGCGCGGTCACTGAAGCTTTCTTT
CASSYRDRGAVTEAFF
>TRBV12-3/TRBV12-4|TRBJ2-1|TRBD2|many
TGTGCCAGCAGTCCACTCACTAGCGGGAGTTTTAATGAGCAGTTCTTC
CASSPLTSGSFNEQFF
>TRBV20-1|TRBJ2-5|-|few
TGCAGTGCCCGGTGGGGGAACGACCCGGCAGAGACCCAGTACTTC
CSARWGNDPAETQYF
>TRBV11-2|TRBJ2-2|-|few
TGTGCCAGCAGCTTAGGCCCCCGGGGCCGCTGGCTGTTTTTT
CASSLGPRGRWLFF
>TRBV20-1|TRBJ2-2|TRBD2|-
TGCAGTGCTAGATCGGGACTAGTTTCCGGGGAGCTGTTTTTT
CSARSGLVSGELFF
>TRBV18|TRBJ1-3|-|-
TGTGCCAGCTCACCGGGGGCAGCAGCCCGAAACACCATATATTTT
CASSPGAAARNTIYF
>TRBV20-1|TRBJ1-5|-|many
TGCAGTGCTAAGTCAGGTTCAGGGTCCGATCAGCCCCAGCATTTT
CSAKSGSGSDQPQHF
>TRBV29-1|TRBJ2-1|-|few
TGCAGCGTCCAAGGAGGAAGCTCCTACAATGAGCAGTTCTTC
CSVQGGSSYNEQFF
>TRBV10-3|TRBJ2-1|-|few
TGTGCCATCAGCGCAGGGGATGAGCAGTTCTTC
CAISAGDEQFF
>TRBV12-3/TRBV12-4|TRBJ2-6|TRBD2|-
TGTGCCAGCAGGACCGGGACTAGCGGAGTAAATGACCTGACTTTC
CASRTGTSGVNDLTF
>TRBV24-1|TRBJ2-7|-|-
TGTGCCACCAGTCCCTCCAACTCCTACGAGCAGTACTTC
CATSPSNSYEQYF
>TRBV24-1|TRBJ1-2|-|-
TGTGCCACCATCGTGGGGGCCACTGGCTACACCTTC
CATIVGATGYTF
>TRBV29-1|TRBJ2-3|-|many
TGCAGCGTGGAGGGGGGCACAGATACGCAGTATTTT
CSVEGGTDTQYF
>TRBV9|TRBJ2-1|-|few
TGTGCCAGCAGCGCCAGTCGCAATGAGCAGTTCTTC
CASSASRNEQFF
>TRBV6-1|TRBJ2-1|TRBD2|-
TGTGCCAGCAGTCCGTATAGCGGGAGGGCCTGGGATGAGCAGTTCTTC
CASSPYSGRAWDEQFF
>TRBV20-1|TRBJ2-1|-|-
TGCAGTGCTAGCTCTCTAGCAGCCAATGAGCAGTTCTTC
CSASSLAANEQFF
>TRBV7-9|TRBJ1-3|-|-
TGTGCCAGCAGCGCAAGTATGAGCTCTGGAAACACCATATATTTT
CASSASMSSGNTIYF
>TRBV12-3/TRBV12-4|TRBJ1-1|-|many
-
CASSFLAGASNTEAFF
>TRBV25-1|TRBJ2-5|TRBD2|-
TGTGCCAGCAGTGCGCCGGGACTAGCGGGGGGCTGGCAAGAGACCCAGTACTTC
CASSAPGLAGGWQETQYF
>TRBV10-3|TRBJ2-7|-|few
TGTGCCATCAGTACACGCGGCGGGACCTACGAGCAGTACTTC
CAISTRGGTYEQYF
>TRBV29-1|TRBJ1-2|-|-
TGCAGCGTTGATACCCTTTATGGCTACACCTTC
CSVDTLYGYTF
>TRBV5-1|TRBJ1-2|-|few
TGCGCCAGCAGCTTGGGGTCAGGCAACTATGGCTACACCTTC
CASSLGSGNYGYTF
>TRBV5-1|TRBJ1-6|TRBD1|-
TGCGCCAGCAGCCTGGACAGGCCTAGTAATTCACCCCTCCACTTT
CASSLDRPSNSPLHF
>TRBV6-5|TRBJ2-7|TRBD1|-
TGTGCCAGCAGTTACCCCGGGACAGCCTACGAGCAGTACTTC
CASSYPGTAYEQYF
>TRBV14|TRBJ1-1|-|-
TGTGCCAGCAGCCAAACCGCGAATAGGAGAAATGAAGCTTTCTTT
CASSQTANRRNEAFF
>TRBV5-6|TRBJ1-1|-|many
TGTGCCAGCAGCTTGGCCGCCGGGGAGCCAATTTTCTTT
CASSLAAGEPIFF
>TRBV4-3|TRBJ1-1|-|-
TGCGCCAGCAGCCAAGCTGGGGGCACGGGGACTGAAGCTTTCTTT
CASSQAGGTGTEAFF
>TRBV18|TRBJ2-1|-|few
TGTGCCAGCTCATCCCGGATGCGGGACTCCTACAATGAGCAGTTCTTC
CASSSRMRDSYNEQFF
>TRBV9|TRBJ1-2|-|-
TGTGCCAGCAGCGTAAGTTTAAGGGACTATGGCTACACCTTC
CASSVSLRDYGYTF
>TRBV5-1|TRBJ2-2|-|-
TGCGCCAGCAGCTTGAGCCAGGGCCCCGGGGAGCTGTTTTTT
CASSLSQGPGELFF
>TRBV20-1|TRBJ2-5|TRBD1|-
TGCAGTGCCCCCCGGGACAGGAGTCAAGAGACCCAGTACTTC
CSAPRDRSQETQYF
>TRBV11-1|TRBJ1-3|TRBD1|-
TGTGCCAGCAGCGAGACGACGGCCGGGACAGGAGGGCGAAACACCATATATTTT
CASSETTAGTGGRNTIYF
>TRBV12-3/TRBV12-4|TRBJ1-1|-|-
TGTGCCAGCAGACGAACAATGAACACTGAAGCTTTCTTT
CASRRTMNTEAFF
>TRBV15|TRBJ2-7|-|few
TGTGCCACCGCCCCGGGCCGGCTTTACGAGCAGTACTTC
CATAPGRLYEQYF
>TRBV9|TRBJ2-3|TRBD2|-
TGTGCCAGCAGCGCCAGCGGGGGGCGCACAGATACGCAGTATTTT
CASSASGGRTDTQYF
>TRBV7-3|TRBJ2-3|TRBD1|few
TGTGCCAGCAGCTTAGGGACAGTCTCAGATACGCAGTATTTT
CASSLGTVSDTQYF
>TRBV6-2/TRBV6-3|TRBJ2-1|-|-
TGTGCCAGCGGGGGGAGCGCCCAACTGGGCAATGAGCAGTTCTTC
CASGGSAQLGNEQFF
>TRBV6-2/TRBV6-3|TRBJ2-5|TRBD1|-
TGTGCCACCCTCGTCGGCAGGGGGCGAGAGACCCAGTACTTC
CATLVGRGRETQYF
>TRBV6-5|TRBJ1-1|-|few
TGTGCCAGCAGTTACTCCCGACAGGTGAACACTGAAGCTTTCTTT
CASSYSRQVNTEAFF